One and the same sample provided the 14 T cell receptor beta chains below, sequenced in a study of cytomegalovirus exposure and HLA in healthy donors. The PCR employed 60 Vbeta primers together with 13 Jbeta primers. Clones were sequenced by immunoSEQ multiplex PCR, and TCRdb holds only the in-frame ones, with some missing. Seen here are 150,000 to 200,000 clones, about 90% observed once, and the top ten hold around 0.99%. The specimen was PBMCs. The receptors derive from a boy younger than 10 in good health and CMV-seronegative.

The chain recombines TRBV7-2 with TRBJ2-3; a weak D match, TRBD2 (6 bases). Germline V CDR1 and CDR2: SGHTA, FQGNSA. The CDR3 totals 17 residues. The ends were cut back, 5 bases at V and 1 base at J, with 19 bases in the middle. The CDR3 nucleotides read TGTGCCAGCAGCCCACGTCTGAGACTAGATGGCACAGATACGCAGTATTTT. Translated, it gives CASSPRLRLDGTDTQYF.

In this sample, this clone turned up once. The CDR3 bases are TGTGCCAGCAGCTTAGTGCCAGGGGTCACAGATACGCAGTATTTT. It specifies CASSLVPGVTDTQYF. The chain has TRBV7-6 and TRBJ2-3; weak D call: TRBD1 (6 bases). CDR1 and CDR2 (germline): SGHVS, FNYEAQ. The CDR3 consists of 15 residues. Trimming shortened V by 1 base and J by 2 bases, and 10 bases separated the two germline ends.

The chain joins TRBV30 to TRBJ2-6; D is perhaps TRBD1 (6 bases). Trimming took off 4 bases at V and 2 bases at J, with 12 bases between the two ends. Germline V gives CDR1 GTSNPN, CDR2 SVGIG (reference sequence). The CDR3 is made up of 15 amino acids. CDR3 coding DNA: TGTGCCTGGAACCCAACAGGGACTGGGGCCAACGTCCTGACTTTC. Translation gives CAWNPTGTGANVLTF. Filled out from reference TRBV30 and TRBJ2-6, the complete variable domain reads SQTIHQWPATLVQPVGSPLSLECTVEGTSNPNLYWYRQAAGRGLQLLFYSVGIGQISSEVPQNLSASRPQDRQFILSSKKLLLSDSGFYLCAWNPTGTGANVLTFGAGSRLTVL.

The V call is TRBV19, the J call TRBJ1-3; D is possibly TRBD1 (5 bases). Germline CDR1 and CDR2: LNHDA and SQIVND (reference sequence). V lost 9 bases and J 4 bases, leaving 22 bases between the germline ends. CDR3 length equals 16 residues. The CDR3 here is CARDRALGDPGNTIYF. The CDR3 coding sequence is TGTGCCAGGGACCGTGCCTTAGGGGATCCAGGAAACACCATATATTTT.

The V call is TRBV15, the J call TRBJ2-5, with D possibly matching TRBD1 (5 bases). This CDR3 has 12 residues. Trimming stripped 5 bases from V and 3 bases from J, with 7 bases between. Germline CDR1 reads LNHNV; CDR2 reads YYDKDF (reference sequence). The CDR3 DNA sequence: TGTGCCACCAGCGGGGCAGAAGAGACCCAGTACTTC. Encoded protein: CATSGAEETQYF.

This clone was counted once. The chain couples TRBV27 to TRBJ2-1; 8 positions match TRBD1. Looked up from germline, CDR1 is MNHEY and CDR2 is SMNVEV (reference sequence). Losses at the gene ends were 0 bases for V and 7 bases for J; bases not matched to a gene: 5. CDR3 size: 15 residues. The CDR3 DNA reads TGTGCCAGCAGTTTATCGGCAGGGGGCTGGAATGAGCAGTTCTTC. Translation: CASSLSAGGWNEQFF.

This clone was counted only a few times. This CDR3 reads CAISESRAGGYNEQFF. The CDR3 DNA follows: TGTGCCATCAGTGAGTCTAGGGCAGGGGGGTACAATGAGCAGTTCTTC. The chain employs TRBV10-3 and TRBJ2-1, with a possible D match to TRBD1 (7 bases). V lost 0 bases to trimming and J lost 4 bases, with 13 bases between them. The CDR3 length is 16 residues. Germline CDR1 is ENHRY and CDR2 is SYGVKD.

The genes are TRBV27 and TRBJ2-5; 7 nucleotides match TRBD2. The CDR3 has 14 amino acids. Germline CDR1 MNHEY, CDR2 SMNVEV (reference sequence). The junction had 7 bases not matched to a gene; V was cut back by 4 bases and J by 5 bases. In nucleotides, the CDR3 is TGTGCCAGCAGTTCCCTGGCGGGAGTGGAGACCCAGTACTTC. Its translation is CASSSLAGVETQYF.

This sequence joins TRBV4-1 and TRBJ1-4, with unresolved D. This CDR3 is 15 amino acids long. The V and J ends lost 2 bases and 11 bases respectively, with 18 bases between them. Germline-derived CDR1 and CDR2 are MGHRA and YSYEKL. CDR3: CASSQPVRESGKLFF. The CDR3 bases are TGCGCCAGCAGCCAACCAGTCCGGGAGTCGGGCAAACTGTTTTTT.

This clone was seen only once. Here the CDR3 reads CASRDRGGLNNEKLFF. Here the CDR3 DNA reads TGTGCCAGTCGAGACAGGGGGGGACTAAATAATGAAAAACTGTTTTTT. The chain combines TRBV19 with TRBJ1-4; 9 positions agree with TRBD1. This CDR3 has 16 residues. With 8 bases clipped from V and 4 bases from J, the junction kept 11 bases outside the gene matches. Germline V CDR1 and CDR2: LNHDA, SQIVND (reference sequence).

This rearrangement joins TRBV4-2 to TRBJ2-3; possibly TRBD2 for D (7 bases). V lost 1 base and J lost 4, with 15 bases in between. The CDR3 totals 16 residues. Germline CDR1 and CDR2: LGHNA and YNFKEQ. The CDR3, as DNA: TGTGCCAGCAGCCAAGCAAGGGGAGGGGGGGCAGATACGCAGTATTTT. Protein: CASSQARGGGADTQYF.

The rearrangement uses TRBV7-8 and TRBJ2-7, with 7 bases lining up with TRBD2. CDR1 SGHVS and CDR2 FQNEAQ come from the germline V gene. V shed 2 bases, J shed 2 bases, and the junction held 3 bases outside the gene matches. The CDR3 spans 14 residues. CDR3 amino acids: CASSLNGGTYEQYF. Written as DNA, the CDR3 is TGTGCCAGCAGCTTAAACGGGGGGACCTACGAGCAGTACTTC.

The V gene is TRBV27, the J gene TRBJ2-2; TRBD1 agrees at 7 bases. Germline V lookup: CDR1 MNHEY, CDR2 SMNVEV (reference sequence). The CDR3 is 16 residues long. V lost 5 bases and J lost 3; bases outside the gene matches: 9. This CDR3 reads CASSNLVGQHTGELFF. CDR3 in DNA: TGTGCCAGCAGTAATCTGGTGGGACAGCACACCGGGGAGCTGTTTTTT.

The chain is built from TRBV6-5 and TRBJ1-1; 10 bases line up with TRBD1. Trimming at V came to 4 bases and at J to 5 bases, leaving 7 bases not matched to a gene. This CDR3 is built from 15 residues. The V gene's germline CDR1 is MNHEY and CDR2 SVGAGI. The CDR3 DNA reads TGTGCCAGCAGTTCCTCGGACAGGGGGAAAACTGAAGCTTTCTTT. Its translation is CASSSSDRGKTEAFF.